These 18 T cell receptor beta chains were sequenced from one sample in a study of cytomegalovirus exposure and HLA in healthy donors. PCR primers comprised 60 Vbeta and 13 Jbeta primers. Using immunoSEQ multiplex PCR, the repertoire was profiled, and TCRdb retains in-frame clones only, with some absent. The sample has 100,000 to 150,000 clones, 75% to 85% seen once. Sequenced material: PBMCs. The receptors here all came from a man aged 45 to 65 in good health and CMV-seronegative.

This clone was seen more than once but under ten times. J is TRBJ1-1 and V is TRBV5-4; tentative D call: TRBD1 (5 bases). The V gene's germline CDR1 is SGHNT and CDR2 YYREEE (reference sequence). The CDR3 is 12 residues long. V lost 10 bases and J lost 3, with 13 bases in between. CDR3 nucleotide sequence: TGTGCCTGGGGGGGAGGATACACTGAAGCTTTCTTT. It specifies CAWGGGYTEAFF.

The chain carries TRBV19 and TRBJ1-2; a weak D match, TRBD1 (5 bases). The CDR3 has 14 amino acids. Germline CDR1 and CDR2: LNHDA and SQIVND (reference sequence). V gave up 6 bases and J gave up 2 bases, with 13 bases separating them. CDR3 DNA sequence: TGTGCCAGTAGAGGCGGGGCAGGGAACTATGGCTACACCTTC. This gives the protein CASRGGAGNYGYTF.

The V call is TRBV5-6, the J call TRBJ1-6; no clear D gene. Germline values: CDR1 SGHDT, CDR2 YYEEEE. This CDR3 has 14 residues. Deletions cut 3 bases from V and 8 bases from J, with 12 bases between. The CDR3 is CASSSLRDYSPLHF. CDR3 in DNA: TGTGCCAGCAGCTCGCTGCGGGATTATTCACCCCTCCACTTT.

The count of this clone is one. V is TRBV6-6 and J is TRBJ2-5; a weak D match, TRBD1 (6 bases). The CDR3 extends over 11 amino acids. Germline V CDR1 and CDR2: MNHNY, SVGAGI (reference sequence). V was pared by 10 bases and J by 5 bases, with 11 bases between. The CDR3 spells CAILRGETQYF. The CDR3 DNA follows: TGTGCCATACTCAGGGGTGAGACCCAGTACTTC.

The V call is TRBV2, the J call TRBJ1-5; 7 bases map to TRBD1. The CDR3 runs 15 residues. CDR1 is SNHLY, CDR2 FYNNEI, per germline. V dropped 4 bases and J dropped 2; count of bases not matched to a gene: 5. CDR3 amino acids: CASSAGQVRNQPQHF. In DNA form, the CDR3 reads TGTGCCAGCAGTGCTGGACAGGTTCGCAATCAGCCCCAGCATTTT.

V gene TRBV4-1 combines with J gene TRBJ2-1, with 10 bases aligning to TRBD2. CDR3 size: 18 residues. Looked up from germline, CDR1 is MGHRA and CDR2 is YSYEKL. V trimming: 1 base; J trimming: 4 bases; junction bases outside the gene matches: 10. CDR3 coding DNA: TGCGCCAGCAGCCAAGGTCGGGCTAGCGGGGGACCGTACAATGAGCAGTTCTTC. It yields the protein CASSQGRASGGPYNEQFF.

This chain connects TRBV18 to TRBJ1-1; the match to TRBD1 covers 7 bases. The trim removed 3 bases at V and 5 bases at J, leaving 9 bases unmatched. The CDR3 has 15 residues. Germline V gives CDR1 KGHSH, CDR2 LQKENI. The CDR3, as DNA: TGTGCCAGCTCACCTCTCAGGGGGGATGAGACTGAAGCTTTCTTT. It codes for CASSPLRGDETEAFF.

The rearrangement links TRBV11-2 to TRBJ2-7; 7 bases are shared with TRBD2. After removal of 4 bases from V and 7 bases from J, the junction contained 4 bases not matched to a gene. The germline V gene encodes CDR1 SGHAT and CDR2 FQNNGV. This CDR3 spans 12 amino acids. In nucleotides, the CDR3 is TGTGCCAGCAGCTGGGGGGGGTGGGAGCAGTACTTC. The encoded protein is CASSWGGWEQYF.

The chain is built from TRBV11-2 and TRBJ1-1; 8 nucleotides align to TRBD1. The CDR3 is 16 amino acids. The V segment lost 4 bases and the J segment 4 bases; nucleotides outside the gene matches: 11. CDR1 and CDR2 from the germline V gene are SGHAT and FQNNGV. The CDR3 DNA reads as TGTGCCAGCAGCTCCCAACCGGGACAGGTGGCCACTGAAGCTTTCTTT. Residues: CASSSQPGQVATEAFF.

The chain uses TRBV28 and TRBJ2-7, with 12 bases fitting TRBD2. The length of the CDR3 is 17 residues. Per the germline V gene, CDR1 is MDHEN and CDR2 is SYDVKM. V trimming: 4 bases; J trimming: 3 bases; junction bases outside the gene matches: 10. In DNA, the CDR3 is TGTGCCAGCAGTTATCGGGCTAGCGGGGGGGCTTTCTACGAGCAGTACTTC. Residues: CASSYRASGGAFYEQYF.

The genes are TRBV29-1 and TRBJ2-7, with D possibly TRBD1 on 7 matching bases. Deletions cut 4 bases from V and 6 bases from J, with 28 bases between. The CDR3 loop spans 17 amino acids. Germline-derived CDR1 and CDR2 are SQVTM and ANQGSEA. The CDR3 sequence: CSVVVIPGGSLRREQYF. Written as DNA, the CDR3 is TGCAGCGTTGTGGTTATTCCAGGGGGGTCTTTACGGCGCGAGCAGTACTTC.

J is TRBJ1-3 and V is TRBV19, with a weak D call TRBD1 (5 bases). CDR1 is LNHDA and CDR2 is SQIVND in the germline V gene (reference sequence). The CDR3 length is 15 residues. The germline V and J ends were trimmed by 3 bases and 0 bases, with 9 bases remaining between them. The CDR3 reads CASSMVRASGNTIYF. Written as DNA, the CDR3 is TGTGCCAGTAGTATGGTCAGGGCCTCTGGAAACACCATATATTTT.

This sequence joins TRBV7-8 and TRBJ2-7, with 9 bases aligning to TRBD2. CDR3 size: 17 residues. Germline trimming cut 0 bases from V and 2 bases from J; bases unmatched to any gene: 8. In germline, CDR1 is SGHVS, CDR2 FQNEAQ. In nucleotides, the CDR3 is TGTGCCAGCAGCTTAGCGAGACCGGCGGGGGGGACCTACGAGCAGTACTTC. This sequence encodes CASSLARPAGGTYEQYF.

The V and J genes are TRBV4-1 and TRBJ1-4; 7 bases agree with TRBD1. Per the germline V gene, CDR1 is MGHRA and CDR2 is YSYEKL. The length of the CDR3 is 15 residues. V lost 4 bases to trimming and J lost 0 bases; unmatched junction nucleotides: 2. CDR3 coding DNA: TGCGCCAGCAGCCGGACAGGCACAACTAATGAAAAACTGTTTTTT. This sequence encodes CASSRTGTTNEKLFF.

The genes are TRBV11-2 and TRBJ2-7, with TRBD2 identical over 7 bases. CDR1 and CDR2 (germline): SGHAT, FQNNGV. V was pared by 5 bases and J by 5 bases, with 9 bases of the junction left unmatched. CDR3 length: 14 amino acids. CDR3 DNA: TGTGCCAGCAGCCAAAGGCTAGCGGCTGACGAGCAGTACTTC. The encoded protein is CASSQRLAADEQYF. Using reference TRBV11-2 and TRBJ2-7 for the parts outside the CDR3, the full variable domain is EAGVAQSPRYKIIEKRQSVAFWCNPISGHATLYWYQQILGQGPKLLIQFQNNGVVDDSQLPKDRFSAERLKGVDSTLKIQPAKLEDSAVYLCASSQRLAADEQYFGPGTRLTVT.

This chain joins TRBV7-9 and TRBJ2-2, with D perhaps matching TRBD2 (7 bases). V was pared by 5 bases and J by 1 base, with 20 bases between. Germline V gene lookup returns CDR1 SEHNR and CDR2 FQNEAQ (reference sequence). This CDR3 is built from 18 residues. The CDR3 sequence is CASSARGALYLNTGELFF. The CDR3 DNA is TGTGCCAGCAGCGCCCGGGGGGCCCTCTACTTGAACACCGGGGAGCTGTTTTTT.

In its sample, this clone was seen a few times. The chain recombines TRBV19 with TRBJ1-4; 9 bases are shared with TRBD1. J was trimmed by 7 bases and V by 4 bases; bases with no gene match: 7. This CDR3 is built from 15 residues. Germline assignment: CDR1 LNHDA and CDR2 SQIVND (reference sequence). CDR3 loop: CASSREWDRVEKLFF. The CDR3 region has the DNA TGTGCCAGTAGTAGGGAATGGGACAGGGTTGAAAAACTGTTTTTT.

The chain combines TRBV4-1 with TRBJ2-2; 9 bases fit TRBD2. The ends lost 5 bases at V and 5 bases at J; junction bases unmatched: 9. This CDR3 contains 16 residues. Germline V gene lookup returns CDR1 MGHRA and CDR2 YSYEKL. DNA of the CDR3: TGCGCCAGCAGCTCGACCAGCGGGGGGTTAACCGGGGAGCTGTTTTTT. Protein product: CASSSTSGGLTGELFF.